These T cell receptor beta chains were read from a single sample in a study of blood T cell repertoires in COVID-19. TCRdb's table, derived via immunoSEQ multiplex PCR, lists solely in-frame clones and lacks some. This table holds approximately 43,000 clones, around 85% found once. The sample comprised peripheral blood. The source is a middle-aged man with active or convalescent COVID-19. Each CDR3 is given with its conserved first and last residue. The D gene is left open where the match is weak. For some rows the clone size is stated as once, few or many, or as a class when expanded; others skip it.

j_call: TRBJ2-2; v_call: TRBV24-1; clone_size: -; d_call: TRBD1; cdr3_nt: TGTGCCACCAGTGATTTGGGGACAGCAGCGGAGCTGTTTTTT; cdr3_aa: CATSDLGTAAELFF
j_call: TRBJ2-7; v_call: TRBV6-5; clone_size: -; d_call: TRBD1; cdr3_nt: TGTGCCAGCAGTTACTCCAGGACAGGGGTTCCCGAGCAGTACTTC; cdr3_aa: CASSYSRTGVPEQYF
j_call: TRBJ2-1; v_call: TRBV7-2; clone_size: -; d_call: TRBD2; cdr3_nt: TGTGCCAGCAGCTCTCGCGGGGGGTTCAATGAGCAGTTCTTC; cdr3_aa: CASSSRGGFNEQFF
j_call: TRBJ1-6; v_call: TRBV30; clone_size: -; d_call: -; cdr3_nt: TGTGCCTGGAGTGTACAAGGGGCCGTGAATTCACCCCTCCACTTT; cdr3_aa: CAWSVQGAVNSPLHF
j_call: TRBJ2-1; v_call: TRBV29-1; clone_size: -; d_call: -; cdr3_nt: TGCAGCTGTGGAAGAGGGCCTGAGCAGTTCTTC; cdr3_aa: CSCGRGPEQFF
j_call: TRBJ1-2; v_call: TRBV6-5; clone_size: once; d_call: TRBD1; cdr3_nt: TGTGCCAGCAGTTACTCAGGGACAGGGAACTATGGCTACACCTTC; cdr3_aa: CASSYSGTGNYGYTF
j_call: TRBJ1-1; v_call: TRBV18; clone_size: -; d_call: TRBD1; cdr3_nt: TGTGCCAGCTCACCCCTACAGGGGGCAAAGACTGAAGCTTTCTTT; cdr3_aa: CASSPLQGAKTEAFF
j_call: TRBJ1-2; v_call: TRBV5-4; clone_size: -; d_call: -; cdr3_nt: TGTGCCAGCAGCTTGGGGCAGGCACGCTATAACTATGGCTACACCTTC; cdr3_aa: CASSLGQARYNYGYTF
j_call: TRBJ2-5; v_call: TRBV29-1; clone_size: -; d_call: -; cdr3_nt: TGCAGCGGGGGGGCGGGAGAGACCCAGTACTTC; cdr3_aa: CSGGAGETQYF
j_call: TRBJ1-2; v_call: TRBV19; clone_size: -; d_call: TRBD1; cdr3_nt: TGTGCCAGTATCGCAACGGGACAGGGGGAGAGTGGCTACACCTTC; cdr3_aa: CASIATGQGESGYTF
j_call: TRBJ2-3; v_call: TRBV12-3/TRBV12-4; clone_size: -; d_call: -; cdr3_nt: TGTGCCAGCAGCATCACAGATACGCAGTATTTT; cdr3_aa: CASSITDTQYF
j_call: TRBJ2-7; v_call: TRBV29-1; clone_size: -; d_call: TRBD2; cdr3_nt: TGCAGCACCTATGGGGGACTAGCGGAACCCTACGAGCAGTACTTC; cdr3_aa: CSTYGGLAEPYEQYF
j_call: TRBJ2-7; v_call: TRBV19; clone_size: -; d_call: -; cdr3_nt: TGTCCCAAAAGGGCAGGGACCTACGAGCAGTACTTC; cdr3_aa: CPKRAGTYEQYF
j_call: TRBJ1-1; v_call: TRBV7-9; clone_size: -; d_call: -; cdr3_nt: TGTGCCAGCAGCTTATTGGGGGGGGGCCAGGGGCCCGAAGCTTTCTTT; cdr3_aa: CASSLLGGGQGPEAFF
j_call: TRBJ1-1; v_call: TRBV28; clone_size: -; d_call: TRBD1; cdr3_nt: TGTGCCAGCACCGGAACCTATACAGGGGGCACTGAAGCTTTCTTT; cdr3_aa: CASTGTYTGGTEAFF
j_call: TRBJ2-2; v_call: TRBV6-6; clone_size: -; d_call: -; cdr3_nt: TGTGCCAGCAGTTACTCACCAGGGGCCGGGGAGCTGTTTTTT; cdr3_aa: CASSYSPGAGELFF
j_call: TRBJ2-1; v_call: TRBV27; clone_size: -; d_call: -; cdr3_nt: TGTGCCAGCAGTTTCGGAGGTCCCAATGAGCAGTTCTTC; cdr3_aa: CASSFGGPNEQFF
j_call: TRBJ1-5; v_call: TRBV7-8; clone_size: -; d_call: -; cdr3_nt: TGTGCCAGCAGCTTAAGCGGTATGGGCGGATATAGCAATCAGCCCCAGCATTTT; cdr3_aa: CASSLSGMGGYSNQPQHF
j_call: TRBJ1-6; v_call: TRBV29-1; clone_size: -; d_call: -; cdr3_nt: TGCAGCGTTCGCCAAGACTACAAGGATTCACCCCTCCACTTT; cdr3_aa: CSVRQDYKDSPLHF
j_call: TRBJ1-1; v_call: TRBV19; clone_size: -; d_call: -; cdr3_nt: TGTGCCAGTAGAGACACCTTGAACACTGAAGCTTTCTTT; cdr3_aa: CASRDTLNTEAFF
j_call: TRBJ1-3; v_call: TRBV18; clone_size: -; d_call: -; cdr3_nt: TGTGCCAGCTCTCCGGGGAGCTCTGGAAACACCATATATTTT; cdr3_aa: CASSPGSSGNTIYF
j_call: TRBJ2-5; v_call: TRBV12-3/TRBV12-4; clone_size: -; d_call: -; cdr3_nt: TGTGCCAGCAGCCAGGGGCCTCAAGAGACCCAGTACTTC; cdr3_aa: CASSQGPQETQYF
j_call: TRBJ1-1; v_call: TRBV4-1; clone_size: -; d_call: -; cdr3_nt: TGCGCCAGCAGCCAAGGAGGGATGGAAGCTTTCTTT; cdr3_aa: CASSQGGMEAFF
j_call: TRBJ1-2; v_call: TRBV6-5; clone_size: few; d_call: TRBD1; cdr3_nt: TGTGCCAGCAGCCTTACAGGGGACGGCTACACCTTC; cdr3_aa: CASSLTGDGYTF
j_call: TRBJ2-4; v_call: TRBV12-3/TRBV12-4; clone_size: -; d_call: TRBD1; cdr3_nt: TGTGCCAGCCGACACAGGGGTGACATTCAGTACTTC; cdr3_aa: CASRHRGDIQYF
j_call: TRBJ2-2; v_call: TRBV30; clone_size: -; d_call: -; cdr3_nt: TGTGCCTGGAGGGCCCGGGGTAGGAACACCGGGGAGCTGTTTTTT; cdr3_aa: CAWRARGRNTGELFF
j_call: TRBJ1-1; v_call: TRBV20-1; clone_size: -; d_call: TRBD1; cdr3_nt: TGCAGTGCTTACAGGGGAACTGAAGCTTTCTTT; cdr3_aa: CSAYRGTEAFF
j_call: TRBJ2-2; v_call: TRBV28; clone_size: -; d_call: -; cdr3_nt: TGTGCCAGCAGTACCCGGGTCTACCGGACCGGGGAGCTGTTTTTT; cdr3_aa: CASSTRVYRTGELFF
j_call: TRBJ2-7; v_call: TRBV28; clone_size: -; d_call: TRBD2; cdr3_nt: TGTGCCAGCAGTCCCCTAGCGGGGGGGCGTGGGACCTACGAGCAGTACTTC; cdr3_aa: CASSPLAGGRGTYEQYF
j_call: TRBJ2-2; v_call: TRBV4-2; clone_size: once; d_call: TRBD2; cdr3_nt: TGTGCCAGCAGCCAGACTAGCGGAGCACCCGGGGAGCTGTTTTTT; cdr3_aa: CASSQTSGAPGELFF
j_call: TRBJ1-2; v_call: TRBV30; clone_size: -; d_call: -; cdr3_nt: TGTGCCTGGAGCCCCAAGTCGGGGGTCCTATATGGCTACACCTTC; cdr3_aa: CAWSPKSGVLYGYTF
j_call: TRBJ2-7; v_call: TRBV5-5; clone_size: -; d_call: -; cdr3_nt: TGTGCCAGCAGCCCCTGGGGCGACGAGCAGTACTTC; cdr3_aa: CASSPWGDEQYF
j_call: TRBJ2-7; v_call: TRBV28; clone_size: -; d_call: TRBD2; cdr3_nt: TGTGCCAGCAGTTCCCCCGGACTAGCGCTACTCGAGCAGTACTTC; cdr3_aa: CASSSPGLALLEQYF
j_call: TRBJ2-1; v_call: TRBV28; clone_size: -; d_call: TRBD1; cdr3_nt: TGTGCCAGCAGTTGGACAGGCCAGGGCGAGCAGTTCTTC; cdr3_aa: CASSWTGQGEQFF
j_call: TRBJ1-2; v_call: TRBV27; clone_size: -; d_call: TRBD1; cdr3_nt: TGTGCCAGCAGCCCAAATCGGGACAGGGGCCAAGGCTACACCTTC; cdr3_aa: CASSPNRDRGQGYTF
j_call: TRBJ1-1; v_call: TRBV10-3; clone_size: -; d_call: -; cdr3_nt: TGTGCCACTATGACAGGAGAGAACACTGAAGCTTTCTTT; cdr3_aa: CATMTGENTEAFF
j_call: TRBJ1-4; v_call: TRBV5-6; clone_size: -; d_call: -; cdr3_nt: TGTGCCAGCAGCTTGGTGAGAGGGTTGGATGGTGCGGGGGAACTGTTTTTT; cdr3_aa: CASSLVRGLDGAGELFF
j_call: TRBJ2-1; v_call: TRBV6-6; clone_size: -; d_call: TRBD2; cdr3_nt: TGTGCCAGCAGACTAGCGGCAAGGAATGAGCAGTTCTTC; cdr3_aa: CASRLAARNEQFF
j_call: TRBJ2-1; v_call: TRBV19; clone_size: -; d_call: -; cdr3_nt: TGTGCCAGTAGTCGGACCCTAGCCAGGCCCTACAATGAGCAGTTCTTC; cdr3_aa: CASSRTLARPYNEQFF
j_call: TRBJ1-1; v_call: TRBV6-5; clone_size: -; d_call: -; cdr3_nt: TGTGCCAGCAAACTCGAAGCGTCCGCATACACTGAAGCTTTCTTT; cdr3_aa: CASKLEASAYTEAFF
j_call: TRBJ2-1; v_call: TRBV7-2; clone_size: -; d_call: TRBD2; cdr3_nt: TGTGCCAGCAGCCCGCCGGGACTAGCGTACAATGAGCAGTTCTTC; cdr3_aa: CASSPPGLAYNEQFF
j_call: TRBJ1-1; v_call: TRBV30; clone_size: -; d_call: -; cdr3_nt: TGTGCCTGGGGCCAACGACGGGTCGTCTCATTGAACACTGAAGCTTTCTTT; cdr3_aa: CAWGQRRVVSLNTEAFF
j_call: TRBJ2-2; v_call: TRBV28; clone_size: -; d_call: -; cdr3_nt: TGTGCCAGCAGGCCGGGACTTCACACCGGGGAGCTGTTTTTT; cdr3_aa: CASRPGLHTGELFF
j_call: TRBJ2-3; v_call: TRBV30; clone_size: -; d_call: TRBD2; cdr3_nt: TGTGCCTGCCCACTAGCGGGAGGGTCAGATACGCAGTATTTT; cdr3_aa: CACPLAGGSDTQYF
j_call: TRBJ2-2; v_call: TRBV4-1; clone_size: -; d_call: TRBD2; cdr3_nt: TGCGCCAGCAGCCGCAGACTAGCGGAAAACACCGGGGAGCTGTTTTTT; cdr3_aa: CASSRRLAENTGELFF
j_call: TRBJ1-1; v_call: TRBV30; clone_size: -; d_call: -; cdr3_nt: TGTGCCTGGAGTGTTGCCAGGGAAGGTACTGAAGCTTTCTTT; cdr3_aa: CAWSVAREGTEAFF
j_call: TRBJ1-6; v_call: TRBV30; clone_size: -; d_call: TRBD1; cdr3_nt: TGTGCCTGGAGGCCCGGCGGGACAGGGAATTCACCCCTCCACTTT; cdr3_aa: CAWRPGGTGNSPLHF
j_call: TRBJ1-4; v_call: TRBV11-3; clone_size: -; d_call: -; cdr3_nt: TGTGCCAGCAGTTTACGGGGGTGGGGTGAAAAACTGTTTTTT; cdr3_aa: CASSLRGWGEKLFF
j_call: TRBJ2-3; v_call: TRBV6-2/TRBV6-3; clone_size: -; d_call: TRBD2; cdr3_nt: TGTGCCAGCAGCGTAGCGGGGATCACAGATACGCAGTATTTT; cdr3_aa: CASSVAGITDTQYF
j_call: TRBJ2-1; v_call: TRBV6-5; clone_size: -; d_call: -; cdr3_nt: TGTGCCAGCACTCCGCGACAGCAATACAATGAGCAGTTCTTC; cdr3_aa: CASTPRQQYNEQFF
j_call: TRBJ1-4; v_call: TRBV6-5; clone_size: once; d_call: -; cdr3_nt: TGTGCCAGCAGTTACTCCGGGGAAAAACTGTTTTTT; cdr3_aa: CASSYSGEKLFF
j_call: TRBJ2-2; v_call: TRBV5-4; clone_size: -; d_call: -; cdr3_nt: TGTGCCAGCAGCTTGGACTGGCGGGGACCGAACACCGGGGAGCTGTTTTTT; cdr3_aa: CASSLDWRGPNTGELFF
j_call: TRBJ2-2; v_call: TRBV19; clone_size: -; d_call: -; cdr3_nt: TGTGCCAGTCTTCAGGGGAGCGCCGGGGAGCTGTTTTTT; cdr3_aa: CASLQGSAGELFF
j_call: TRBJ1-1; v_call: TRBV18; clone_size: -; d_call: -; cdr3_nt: TGTGCCAGCTCACCGACCCCGGGGACTGAAGCTTTCTTT; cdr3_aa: CASSPTPGTEAFF
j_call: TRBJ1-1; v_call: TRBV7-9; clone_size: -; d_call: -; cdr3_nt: TGTGCCAGCAGCCGGGATGTCGACACTGAAGCTTTCTTT; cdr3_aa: CASSRDVDTEAFF